These 27 T cell receptor beta chains were sequenced from one sample in a study of siplizumab effects on memory and regulatory T cells. Profiled with immunoSEQ multiplex PCR; TCRdb holds only in-frame clones, not every one. The data hold about 100,000 clones, with around 94% observed a single time. Sequencing was done on a sample of Tregs sorted from blood. The receptors shown here come from a human donor in good health.

The gene calls are TRBV6-6 and TRBJ2-7; 7 nucleotides align to TRBD2. This CDR3 has 13 residues. J lost 4 bases, V lost 7 bases, and 7 bases had no gene match. Germline V gives CDR1 MNHNY, CDR2 SVGAGI (reference sequence). The CDR3 DNA follows: TGTGCCAGCAAGGGGAGGGTTGGTTACGAGCAGTACTTC. Encoded protein: CASKGRVGYEQYF.

This chain joins TRBV10-1 and TRBJ2-3, with TRBD1 as a possible D gene (5 bases). Germline V lookup: CDR1 WNHNN, CDR2 SYGVQD (reference sequence). Trimming stripped 4 bases from V and 0 bases from J, with 11 bases between. The length of the CDR3 is 15 residues. CDR3 coding DNA: TGCGCCAGCAGTGTCAGTGGGGCTAGCACAGATACGCAGTATTTT. Protein: CASSVSGASTDTQYF.

V and J are TRBV27 and TRBJ2-1; 7 bases are shared with TRBD1. The V gene's germline CDR1 is MNHEY and CDR2 SMNVEV (reference sequence). V shed 5 bases, J shed 5 bases, and the junction held 9 bases outside the gene matches. This CDR3 is built from 15 residues. CDR3 sequence: CASSIDRVRNNEQFF. CDR3 in DNA: TGTGCCAGCAGTATAGACAGGGTGAGAAACAATGAGCAGTTCTTC.

This chain connects TRBV11-1 to TRBJ2-1; D unclear. In germline, CDR1 is SGHAT, CDR2 FQDESV (reference sequence). The germline V and J ends were trimmed by 5 bases and 0 bases, with 20 bases remaining between them. CDR3 length: 18 residues. CDR3: CASSPKGRSISSYNEQFF. In DNA form, the CDR3 reads TGTGCCAGCAGCCCGAAGGGCAGATCCATAAGCTCCTACAATGAGCAGTTCTTC.

By sample fraction, this clone is medium-sized (0.01 to 0.1%). This rearrangement joins TRBV2 to TRBJ2-7, with D uncertain. V dropped 6 bases and J dropped 3 bases, with 12 bases sitting between them. Germline-derived CDR1 and CDR2 are SNHLY and FYNNEI. The CDR3 runs 13 residues. The CDR3 region has the DNA TGTGCCAGCAGCAAGATGGAGAGCTACGAGCAGTACTTC. Its protein product is CASSKMESYEQYF.

Here the CDR3 DNA reads TGTGCCAGCTCACCAACAGGGGAGACCCAGTACTTC. Protein: CASSPTGETQYF. The V gene is TRBV18, the J gene TRBJ2-5, with TRBD1 as a possible D gene (6 bases). CDR3 size: 12 residues. V was cut by 2 bases and J by 5 bases, with 6 bases left in between. The germline V gene encodes CDR1 KGHSH and CDR2 LQKENI.

The chain carries TRBV30 and TRBJ2-7, with 8 positions matching TRBD1. The V gene end was trimmed by 0 bases and the J gene end by 6 bases; junction bases not matched to a gene: 10. Germline CDR1 and CDR2: GTSNPN and SVGIG (reference sequence). This CDR3 region has 15 residues. The CDR3 DNA is TGTGCCTGGAGTGTACGGGGGACAGGAGCCTTCGAGCAGTACTTC. Its translation: CAWSVRGTGAFEQYF.

The V and J genes are TRBV7-2 and TRBJ2-1; TRBD2 is a possible D gene (6 bases). V was trimmed by 0 bases and J by 2 bases, leaving 11 bases between them. Germline CDR1 is SGHTA and CDR2 is FQGNSA. CDR3 size: 16 residues. The CDR3 sequence is CASSLAWWGAYNEQFF. For the CDR3, the DNA is TGTGCCAGCAGCTTAGCGTGGTGGGGGGCCTACAATGAGCAGTTCTTC.

As DNA, the CDR3 is TGTGCCAGCTCACCAAGCCTTGGGACTCACTACGAGCAGTACTTC. Encoded protein: CASSPSLGTHYEQYF. The J gene is TRBJ2-7, the V gene TRBV18, with a possible D match to TRBD2 (6 bases). This CDR3 region has 15 residues. CDR1 is KGHSH and CDR2 is LQKENI in the germline V gene. V lost 2 bases to trimming and J lost 3 bases, with 14 bases between them. The full variable domain, completed using reference TRBV18 and TRBJ2-7, is NAGVMQNPRHLVRRRGQEARLRCSPMKGHSHVYWYRQLPEEGLKFMVYLQKENIIDESGMPKERFSAEFPKEGPSILRIQQVVRGDSAAYFCASSPSLGTHYEQYFGPGTRLTVT.

V usage is TRBV19 and J usage is TRBJ1-1, with D maybe TRBD1 (5 bases). Trimming cost V 7 bases and J 0 bases, with 18 bases left between them. From germline, CDR1 is LNHDA and CDR2 SQIVND (reference sequence). This CDR3 is 16 amino acids long. Written as DNA, the CDR3 is TGTGCCAGTACCCCGTTCGGGGCCTGGATGAACACTGAAGCTTTCTTT. This gives the protein CASTPFGAWMNTEAFF.

V gene TRBV7-3 combines with J gene TRBJ1-6, with D uncertain. Trimming cost V 1 base and J 1 base, with 5 bases left between them. There are 15 residues in the CDR3. Germline-derived CDR1 and CDR2 are SGHTA and FQGTGA. CDR3 sequence (DNA): TGTGCCAGCAGCTTAATGGGGTCCTATAATTCACCCCTCCACTTT. Translating it yields CASSLMGSYNSPLHF.

This chain uses TRBV28 with TRBJ2-5; maybe TRBD2 (5 bases). The J call may be wrong; the DNA end is better matched by TRBJ2-7. From germline, CDR1 is MDHEN and CDR2 SYDVKM. The CDR3 is 12 amino acids. CDR3 protein: CASSLSGYEQYF. As DNA, the CDR3 is TGTGCCAGCAGTTTATCGGGGTACGAGCAGTACTTC.

This clone came up a few times. The CDR3 loop reads CASGGNYGYTF. DNA for the CDR3: TGTGCCAGCGGAGGGAACTATGGCTACACCTTC. This rearrangement joins TRBV6-1 to TRBJ1-2; D is unclear. CDR1 is MNHNS and CDR2 is SASEGT in the germline V gene. CDR3 length: 11 residues. Between the trimmed V and J ends, which lost 8 bases and 2 bases, there was a span of 6 bases.

The genes are TRBV5-1 and TRBJ1-1; no clear D gene. The germline CDR1 and CDR2 sequences are SGHRS and YFSETQ. The germline V and J ends were trimmed by 0 bases and 3 bases, with 6 bases remaining between them. This CDR3 region has 13 residues. The CDR3 loop is CASSLGRDTEAFF. The DNA for the CDR3 is TGCGCCAGCAGCTTGGGCAGAGACACTGAAGCTTTCTTT.

V is TRBV5-1 and J is TRBJ2-1; D perhaps matches TRBD2 (6 bases). Germline V gene sequence: CDR1 SGHRS, CDR2 YFSETQ. This CDR3 comprises 16 residues. V shed 6 bases and J shed 10 bases, with 26 bases lying between them. CDR3 region: CASTALDVGGSGEQFF. The CDR3 coding sequence is TGCGCCAGCACCGCATTGGATGTGGGAGGAAGCGGGGAGCAGTTCTTC.

About this clone: One end of the junction is discordant with germline, which a read error may explain. CDR3 in amino acids: CASWGGRPRPYDYTF. The DNA of the CDR3 is TGTGCCAGCTGGGGGGGGCGCCCGCGTCCCTATGACTACACCTTC. V gene TRBV28 combines with J gene TRBJ1-2; D perhaps matches TRBD1 (6 bases). CDR1 MDHEN and CDR2 SYDVKM come from the germline V gene. The CDR3 is made up of 15 amino acids.

The J gene is TRBJ2-3, the V gene TRBV7-2; TRBD2 might be the D (6 bases). V was shortened by 10 bases and J by 0 bases, with 17 bases between the two germline ends. CDR1 SGHTA and CDR2 FQGNSA come from the germline V gene. The CDR3 is 15 amino acids. This chain's CDR3 is CATQDYEYSTDTQYF. The DNA for the CDR3 is TGTGCCACCCAGGACTATGAATATAGCACAGATACGCAGTATTTT.

The chain recombines TRBV7-2 with TRBJ2-3, with 7 bases that match TRBD2. Germline V CDR1 and CDR2: SGHTA, FQGNSA. The CDR3 has 15 residues. V lost 4 bases, J lost 6 bases, and 10 bases stayed unmatched. The CDR3 nucleotides read TGTGCCAGCAGCTCCCCCAACCCCGGGAGGGATACGCAGTATTTT. Protein: CASSSPNPGRDTQYF.

The rearrangement links TRBV9 to TRBJ2-2; D is unresolved. The germline V gene has CDR1 SGDLS and CDR2 YYNGEE. Trimming shortened V by 4 bases and J by 1 base, and 11 bases separated the two germline ends. This CDR3 is 15 amino acids long. CDR3 in amino acids: CASSPTFGNTGELFF. CDR3 DNA: TGTGCCAGCAGCCCCACCTTCGGGAACACCGGGGAGCTGTTTTTT.

The V gene is TRBV5-1, the J gene TRBJ2-7, with D perhaps matching TRBD1 (5 bases). The CDR3 runs to 13 residues. The germline V gene has CDR1 SGHRS and CDR2 YFSETQ. Trimming took off 6 bases at V and 2 bases at J, with 12 bases between the two ends. DNA for the CDR3: TGCGCCAGCAAAGTAACAGGTACCTACGAGCAGTACTTC. Translated: CASKVTGTYEQYF.

The genes are TRBV5-6 and TRBJ2-5; D unclear. This CDR3 region has 17 residues. V lost 4 bases and J 7 bases, leaving 26 bases between the germline ends. Germline CDR1 and CDR2: SGHDT and YYEEEE. The CDR3 nucleotides read TGTGCCAGCAGCCGTAGGCTGGGGTTTAGCTTAGGCGGGACCCAGTACTTC. Its protein product is CASSRRLGFSLGGTQYF.

The gene calls are TRBV28 and TRBJ1-2, with D tentatively TRBD1 (6 bases). This CDR3 contains 14 residues. From germline, CDR1 is MDHEN and CDR2 SYDVKM. V lost 6 bases and J 5 bases, leaving 16 bases between the germline ends. The CDR3 DNA is TGTGCCAGCAGCCAACCTCCAGGGGTTTATGGCTACACCTTC. Translating it yields CASSQPPGVYGYTF.

This clone came up once. The genes are TRBV30 and TRBJ1-5; 9 bases fit TRBD1. With 5 bases clipped from V and 4 bases from J, the junction kept 3 bases outside the gene matches. Germline CDR1 reads GTSNPN; CDR2 reads SVGIG (reference sequence). The CDR3 consists of 13 residues. The CDR3 bases are TGTGCCTGGCGACAGGGGGGAAATCAGCCCCAGCATTTT. Its protein is CAWRQGGNQPQHF.

This chain connects TRBV19 to TRBJ1-5; no reliable D call. The CDR3 loop spans 13 amino acids. Germline V gene sequence: CDR1 LNHDA, CDR2 SQIVND (reference sequence). The V end lost 6 bases, the J end lost 7 bases, and 13 bases lay between the germline ends. In DNA form, the CDR3 reads TGTGCCAGTAGGACATACAGCTTACAGCCCCAGCATTTT. Residues: CASRTYSLQPQHF.

The V call is TRBV27, the J call TRBJ2-1; weak D call: TRBD2 (5 bases). From germline, CDR1 is MNHEY and CDR2 SMNVEV (reference sequence). The CDR3 contains 14 residues. V dropped 5 bases and J dropped 6 bases, with 14 bases sitting between them. CDR3: CASSPEKRGNEQFF. CDR3 DNA sequence: TGTGCCAGCAGTCCCGAAAAACGGGGCAATGAGCAGTTCTTC.

The sample holds one count of this clone. The chain joins TRBV6-6 to TRBJ1-2, with 7 positions matching TRBD1. The CDR3 has 12 residues. V gave up 4 bases and J gave up 8 bases; unmatched junction bases: 4. Germline-derived CDR1 and CDR2 are MNHNY and SVGAGI (reference sequence). The CDR3 nucleotides read TGTGCCAGCAGTTCTCGGACAGGCGGCTACACCTTC. Its protein product is CASSSRTGGYTF.

The sample holds one count of this clone. The chain recombines TRBV4-2 with TRBJ2-6; D is unclear. The V gene's germline CDR1 is LGHNA and CDR2 YNFKEQ. Deletions cut 1 base from V and 0 bases from J, with 4 bases between. The CDR3 loop spans 15 amino acids. CDR3 bases: TGTGCCAGCAGCCAAGGGTCCTCTGGGGCCAACGTCCTGACTTTC. The encoded protein is CASSQGSSGANVLTF.